One and the same sample provided the 5 T cell receptor beta chains below, sequenced in a study of T cells in Graves' hyperthyroidism and ophthalmopathy. The TCR beta CDR3 regions underwent amplification using RNA transcripts as the source. A set of HTBI primers served as the primers for a first-round RT-PCR of the TCR CDR3. TCRdb processed the multiplex PCR reads anew with MiXCR; each CDR3 protein has one entry. In the table there are hundreds of thousands of distinct CDR3 sequences, approximately 25% of which are singletons. Material for sequencing was blood. The origin of the receptors is a man between 45 and 60 years old with Graves' hyperthyroidism.

This clonotype has a handful of counts. The V and J genes are TRBV6-1 and TRBJ2-1; D perhaps matches TRBD2 (5 bases). Trimming pared 6 bases from V and 8 bases from J, leaving 17 bases between. Germline lookup yields CDR1 MNHNS and CDR2 SASEGT. This CDR3 spans 14 amino acids. The CDR3 region is CASSDVDGKDEQFF. The CDR3 DNA reads TGTGCCAGCAGCGATGTAGACGGGAAGGATGAGCAGTTCTTC.

The table lists this clonotype with a few counts. At one end, the junction sequence differs from germline, possibly due to a read error. Here the CDR3 DNA reads TGTGCCAGCAATGAAGGGACAGGATCCTACTATGGCTACACCTTC. It yields the protein CASNEGTGSYYGYTF. V is TRBV2 and J is TRBJ1-2, with 8 bases lining up with TRBD1. Germline CDR1 and CDR2: SNHLY and FYNNEI. The CDR3 loop spans 15 amino acids.

The chain links TRBV7-6 to TRBJ2-4, with 10 nucleotides matching TRBD2. Germline V gene lookup returns CDR1 SGHVS and CDR2 FNYEAQ. V was pared by 5 bases and J by 0 bases, with 13 bases of the junction left unmatched. The CDR3 sequence is 19 residues long. The CDR3 region is CASSPSLAGVREAKNIQYF. CDR3 DNA: TGTGCCAGCAGCCCGTCCCTAGCGGGAGTTAGAGAAGCCAAAAACATTCAGTACTTC.

The chain carries TRBV28 and TRBJ1-2; D remains unclear. The CDR3 has 12 amino acids. CDR1 and CDR2 from the germline V gene are MDHEN and SYDVKM. Trimming cost V 6 bases and J 4 bases, with 9 bases left between them. The CDR3 DNA reads as TGTGCCAGCAGCTCGCTGACCTATGGCTACACCTTC. Amino acids: CASSSLTYGYTF.

Many counts were recorded for this clonotype. The chain joins TRBV2 to TRBJ2-4; D is tentatively TRBD1 or TRBD2 (6 bases each). Trimming pared 3 bases from V and 10 bases from J, leaving 16 bases between. The CDR3 is made up of 14 amino acids. Looked up from germline, CDR1 is SNHLY and CDR2 is FYNNEI. CDR3: CASSDMTGARIQYF. CDR3 nucleotide sequence: TGTGCCAGCAGTGATATGACGGGGGCTAGAATTCAGTACTTC.